A single sample gave rise to the 25 T cell receptor beta chains below, sequenced in a study of cytomegalovirus exposure and HLA in healthy donors (TCRdb year 2017). Library prep was done by the immunoSEQ multiplex PCR assay. For the multiplex PCR, a mixture combining 60 forward primers for TCR Vbeta segments and 13 reverse primers for TCR Jbeta segments was used. Drawn from immuneACCESS, this table holds only the in-frame rearrangements with V and J called that TCRdb kept. Clones are partly lost; checked studies trace under half to an unresolved V gene and leave the rest unexplained. This sample gives 150,000 to 170,000 clones in total; around 70% of them show up just once. In total, the top ten clones hold around 2.3% of the sample. The specimen was PBMCs. Source of these receptors: a man aged 25-45 years in good health and CMV-seronegative.

The chain combines TRBV28 with TRBJ2-1; perhaps TRBD2 as D (6 bases). The germline gives CDR1 MDHEN, CDR2 SYDVKM. CDR3 length: 17 amino acids. V shed 3 bases and J shed 3 bases, with 18 bases lying between them. The CDR3: CASSFARLAGHYNEQFF. CDR3 bases: TGTGCCAGCAGTTTTGCCCGTCTGGCGGGGCACTACAATGAGCAGTTCTTC.

J is TRBJ1-2 and V is TRBV5-4; tentative D call: TRBD1 (5 bases). CDR1 is SGHNT and CDR2 is YYREEE in the germline V gene (reference sequence). CDR3 length equals 14 residues. Between the trimmed V and J ends, which lost 4 bases and 0 bases, there was a span of 10 bases. CDR3: CASSQQDTNYGYTF. Here the CDR3 DNA reads TGTGCCAGCAGCCAACAGGATACTAACTATGGCTACACCTTC. The full variable domain, with the rest looked up from reference TRBV5-4 and TRBJ1-2, is ETGVTQSPTHLIKTRGQQVTLRCSSQSGHNTVSWYQQALGQGPQFIFQYYREEENGRGNFPPRFSGLQFPNYSSELNVNALELDDSALYLCASSQQDTNYGYTFGSGTRLTVV.

V and J are TRBV5-1 and TRBJ2-7; 9 bases map to TRBD1. Germline V CDR1 and CDR2: SGHRS, YFSETQ. This CDR3 is built from 14 residues. With V trimmed by 4 bases and J by 6 bases, 8 bases remained unmatched. This CDR3 is CASSPPGQGREQYF. In nucleotides, the CDR3 is TGCGCCAGCAGCCCACCGGGACAGGGTCGCGAGCAGTACTTC.

The V and J genes are TRBV6-5 and TRBJ2-3; D is perhaps TRBD1 (5 bases). V was clipped by 4 bases and J by 2 bases, with 16 bases between them. The CDR3 totals 16 residues. Germline V CDR1 and CDR2: MNHEY, SVGAGI. The CDR3 region is CASSLGFQGITDTQYF. As DNA, the CDR3 is TGTGCCAGCAGTTTGGGCTTCCAGGGAATCACAGATACGCAGTATTTT.

CDR3 loop: CASSYSAGGFTEAFF. DNA of the CDR3: TGTGCCAGCAGTTACTCGGCAGGGGGCTTCACTGAAGCTTTCTTT. The V and J genes are TRBV6-5 and TRBJ1-1, with 8 bases lining up with TRBD1. Per the germline V gene, CDR1 is MNHEY and CDR2 is SVGAGI. This CDR3 contains 15 residues. V trimming: 0 bases; J trimming: 4 bases; junction bases outside the gene matches: 4.

The chain employs TRBV27 and TRBJ2-5; 7 bases match TRBD2. With 3 bases clipped from V and 5 bases from J, the junction kept 3 bases outside the gene matches. CDR1 is MNHEY and CDR2 is SMNVEV in the germline V gene (reference sequence). The CDR3 has 13 residues. CDR3 DNA: TGTGCCAGCAGTTTGTGGGGGGGGGAGACCCAGTACTTC. This codes for CASSLWGGETQYF.

V usage is TRBV6-6 and J usage is TRBJ1-2, with a possible D match to TRBD1 (6 bases). There are 14 residues in the CDR3. Germline V gene data show CDR1 as MNHNY and CDR2 as SVGAGI (reference sequence). The V end lost 5 bases, the J end lost 8 bases, and 18 bases lay between the germline ends. CDR3 region: CASSPPAGAKGYTF. CDR3 DNA: TGTGCCAGCAGTCCGCCGGCGGGGGCGAAGGGCTACACCTTC.

This clone was seen a few times. The rearrangement links TRBV5-1 to TRBJ1-4, with TRBD1 matching 7 bases. CDR1 SGHRS and CDR2 YFSETQ come from the germline V gene. The CDR3 length is 14 residues. V trimming: 7 bases; J trimming: 5 bases; junction bases outside the gene matches: 8. CDR3: CASQSGQQNEKLFF. In DNA, the CDR3 is TGCGCCAGCCAATCGGGACAGCAAAATGAAAAACTGTTTTTT.

This clone was detected only a few times. The chain couples TRBV15 to TRBJ1-1; D is unclear. CDR3 length equals 17 residues. Trimming took 3 bases from V and 0 from J, leaving 17 bases between them. Germline V CDR1 and CDR2: LNHNV, YYDKDF (reference sequence). For the CDR3, the DNA is TGTGCCACCAGCAGTAACCTGGGCCAGGTGATGAACACTGAAGCTTTCTTT. Translating it yields CATSSNLGQVMNTEAFF.

CDR3 in amino acids: CASSRDRGLQAFF. The CDR3 DNA reads TGTGCCAGCAGCCGGGACAGGGGGCTACAAGCTTTCTTT. J is TRBJ1-1 and V is TRBV14; 12 bases are shared with TRBD1. Germline V gene lookup returns CDR1 SGHDN and CDR2 FVKESK. CDR3 length equals 13 residues. V lost 4 bases, J lost 9 bases, and 3 bases stayed unmatched.

The chain uses TRBV21-1 and TRBJ2-7; TRBD2 reflects the table's D call only, with no check against the DNA. TRBV21-1 is described as a pseudogene. The CDR3 is made up of 16 amino acids. The DNA for the CDR3 is TGTGCCAGCAGCACCAATGGGGGGGGCCGGTTCTACGAGCAGTACTTC. Its protein is CASSTNGGGRFYEQYF.

The genes are TRBV6-6 and TRBJ1-1; 7 bases agree with TRBD1. J gave up 10 bases and V 5 bases, and 7 bases lay outside the gene matches. The CDR3 is 12 amino acids. Germline V CDR1 and CDR2: MNHNY, SVGAGI (reference sequence). This CDR3 is CASSQEDRRAFF. Written as DNA, the CDR3 is TGTGCCAGCAGTCAAGAGGACAGGAGAGCTTTCTTT.

The rearrangement joins TRBV6-1 to TRBJ1-5; D might be TRBD1 (6 bases). V was cut by 2 bases and J by 6 bases, with 20 bases left in between. CDR3 length: 17 residues. Germline V gives CDR1 MNHNS, CDR2 SASEGT. The CDR3 region has the DNA TGTGCCAGCAGTGAAATCTTAATGGGGCAGGGGAGTCAGCCCCAGCATTTT. Protein: CASSEILMGQGSQPQHF.

This clone was observed a handful of times. J is TRBJ1-6 and V is TRBV7-2; no reliable D call. This CDR3 has 12 residues. V lost 2 bases, J lost 10 bases, and 6 bases lay in between. Germline-derived CDR1 and CDR2 are SGHTA and FQGNSA. The CDR3 loop reads CASSLLQSPLHF. DNA of the CDR3: TGTGCCAGCAGCTTATTACAGTCACCCCTCCACTTT.

V and J are TRBV28 and TRBJ1-6; 8 bases agree with TRBD1. CDR3 length equals 14 residues. Germline trimming cut 7 bases from V and 7 bases from J; bases unmatched to any gene: 6. Germline assignment: CDR1 MDHEN and CDR2 SYDVKM. Here the CDR3 DNA reads TGTGCCAGCAAAAGGACAGGGCCAAATTCACCCCTCCACTTT. This codes for CASKRTGPNSPLHF. Together with reference TRBV28 and TRBJ1-6, the CDR3 gives the full variable domain: DVKVTQSSRYLVKRTGEKVFLECVQDMDHENMFWYRQDPGLGLRLIYFSYDVKMKEKGDIPEGYSVSREKKERFSLILESASTNQTSMYLCASKRTGPNSPLHFGNGTRLTVT.

This clone was picked up a small number of times. This rearrangement joins TRBV6-5 to TRBJ2-2, with 13 bases fitting TRBD2. Germline lookup yields CDR1 MNHEY and CDR2 SVGAGI. The CDR3 extends over 16 amino acids. After removal of 4 bases from V and 9 bases from J, the junction contained 8 bases not matched to a gene. CDR3 nucleotide sequence: TGTGCCAGCAGTTTAACTAGCGGGGGGGCTAACCGGGAGCTGTTTTTT. Protein: CASSLTSGGANRELFF.

The rearrangement links TRBV4-3 to TRBJ2-3; 7 positions agree with TRBD1. With V trimmed by 0 bases and J by 5 bases, 8 bases remained unmatched. The CDR3 runs 16 residues. Per the germline V gene, CDR1 is LGHNA and CDR2 is YSLEER. The CDR3 is CASSQDRGQPQDTQYF. CDR3 sequence (DNA): TGCGCCAGCAGCCAAGATAGGGGACAGCCCCAAGATACGCAGTATTTT.

The chain uses TRBV27 and TRBJ2-2; 10 positions agree with TRBD2. With 6 bases clipped from V and 8 bases from J, the junction kept 18 bases outside the gene matches. There are 18 residues in the CDR3. The germline V gene encodes CDR1 MNHEY and CDR2 SMNVEV (reference sequence). This CDR3 is CASRGVLAGADIAGELFF. The CDR3 DNA follows: TGTGCCAGCAGGGGGGTCCTAGCGGGGGCCGACATTGCGGGGGAGCTGTTTTTT.

V and J are TRBV27 and TRBJ2-5; 11 nucleotides match TRBD2. The CDR3 runs 15 residues. Germline-derived CDR1 and CDR2 are MNHEY and SMNVEV (reference sequence). V was pared by 3 bases and J by 4 bases, with 4 bases of the junction left unmatched. Here the CDR3 reads CASSFSGGALETQYF. The CDR3 nucleotides read TGTGCCAGCAGTTTTAGCGGGGGGGCCTTAGAGACCCAGTACTTC.

The CDR3 loop reads CASSSPGLAGGPLNEQFF. In nucleotides, the CDR3 is TGTGCCAGCAGCTCACCGGGACTAGCGGGGGGGCCATTAAATGAGCAGTTCTTC. This sequence joins TRBV7-9 and TRBJ2-1; 16 nucleotides line up with TRBD2. J was trimmed by 7 bases and V by 4 bases; bases with no gene match: 10. Germline CDR1 SEHNR, CDR2 FQNEAQ (reference sequence). The CDR3 has 18 residues.

V gene TRBV28 combines with J gene TRBJ2-7; D gene unclear. The CDR3 contains 14 residues. Germline CDR1 is MDHEN and CDR2 is SYDVKM. Trimming cost V 6 bases and J 3 bases, with 15 bases left between them. The CDR3 reads CASRSRYPIYEQYF. CDR3 nucleotide sequence: TGTGCCAGCAGATCCAGATATCCGATCTACGAGCAGTACTTC.

The chain carries TRBV14 and TRBJ1-2; a weak D match, TRBD1 (6 bases). V lost 4 bases to trimming and J lost 6 bases, with 18 bases between them. CDR3 length: 15 residues. Looked up from germline, CDR1 is SGHDN and CDR2 is FVKESK. CDR3 nucleotides: TGTGCCAGCAGCCGCTGGGACAAGACGGAAAATGGCTACACCTTC. Protein product: CASSRWDKTENGYTF.

The gene calls are TRBV29-1 and TRBJ2-7; D perhaps matches TRBD2 (6 bases). Germline values: CDR1 SQVTM, CDR2 ANQGSEA. The CDR3 length is 15 residues. Trimming removed 6 bases at V and 0 bases at J, with 18 bases between. The CDR3 sequence: CSVHRRGTASYEQYF. The CDR3 region has the DNA TGCAGCGTCCACCGGCGCGGGACGGCCTCCTACGAGCAGTACTTC.

This clone was found once. V is TRBV9 and J is TRBJ2-3; D remains unclear. The germline V and J ends were trimmed by 3 bases and 4 bases, with 12 bases remaining between them. The CDR3 spans 14 residues. Per the germline V gene, CDR1 is SGDLS and CDR2 is YYNGEE. The CDR3 sequence: CASSALLQPDTQYF. The DNA of the CDR3 is TGTGCCAGCAGCGCCCTATTACAGCCAGATACGCAGTATTTT. Full variable domain (rest looked up from reference TRBV9 and TRBJ2-3): DSGVTQTPKHLITATGQRVTLRCSPRSGDLSVYWYQQSLDQGLQFLIQYYNGEERAKGNILERFSAQQFPDLHSELNLSSLELGDSALYFCASSALLQPDTQYFGPGTRLTVL.

This clone appeared a few times. The chain combines TRBV7-2 with TRBJ1-2, with TRBD1 matching 10 bases. Germline V lookup: CDR1 SGHTA, CDR2 FQGNSA. This CDR3 spans 16 amino acids. V was pared by 5 bases and J by 3 bases, with 9 bases of the junction left unmatched. CDR3 sequence: CASSPASGTGDYGYTF. The CDR3 bases are TGTGCCAGCAGCCCAGCGTCCGGGACAGGGGACTATGGCTACACCTTC.